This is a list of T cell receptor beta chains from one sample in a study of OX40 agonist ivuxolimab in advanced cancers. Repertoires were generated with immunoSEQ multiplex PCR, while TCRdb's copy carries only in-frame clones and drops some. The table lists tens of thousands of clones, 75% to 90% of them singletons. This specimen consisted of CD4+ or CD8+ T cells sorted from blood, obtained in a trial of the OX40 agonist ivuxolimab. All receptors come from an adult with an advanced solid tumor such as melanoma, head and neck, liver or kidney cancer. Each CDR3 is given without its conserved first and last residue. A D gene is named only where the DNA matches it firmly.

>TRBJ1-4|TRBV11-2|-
ASSPPGGLRKLF
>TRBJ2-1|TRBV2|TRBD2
ASSEERTSGSLREQF
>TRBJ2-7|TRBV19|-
ASSTRGAGYEQY
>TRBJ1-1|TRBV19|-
ASRDRDVEAF
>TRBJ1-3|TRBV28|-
ASSFQDSSGNTIY
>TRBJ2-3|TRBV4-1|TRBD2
ASSPRLAGDTQY
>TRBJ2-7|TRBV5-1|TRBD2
ASSPKTSGTGEQY
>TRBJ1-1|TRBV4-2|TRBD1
ASSQEGGQGNTEAF
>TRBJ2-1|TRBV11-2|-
ASSLVPGRKF
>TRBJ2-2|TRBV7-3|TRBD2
ASSRQSTSGRGAGELF
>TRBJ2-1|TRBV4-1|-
ASSQDDRASYNEQF
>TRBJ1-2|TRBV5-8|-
ASSSADRIGGYT
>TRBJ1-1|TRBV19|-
ASSPGALTEAF
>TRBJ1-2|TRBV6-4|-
ASSDQPGPFYGYT
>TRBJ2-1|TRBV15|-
ATSTGELYDEQF
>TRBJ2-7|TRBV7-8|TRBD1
ASSSHDRASYEQY
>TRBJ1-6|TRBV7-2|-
ASSLGDSPLH
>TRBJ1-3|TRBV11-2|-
ASSHPGGGENTIY
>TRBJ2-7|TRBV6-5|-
ASSYRPLYEQY
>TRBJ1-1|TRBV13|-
ASSLGAMNTEAF
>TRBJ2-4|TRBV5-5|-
ASSLVGSLAKNIQY
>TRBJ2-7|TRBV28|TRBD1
ASSTLGQGGYEQY
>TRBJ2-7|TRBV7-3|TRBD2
ASSLGLAWNEQY
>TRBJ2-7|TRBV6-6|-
ASEDNYEQY
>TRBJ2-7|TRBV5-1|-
ASSNSPGGNSYEQY
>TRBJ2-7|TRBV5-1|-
ASGLGPYEQY
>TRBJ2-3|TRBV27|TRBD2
ASSPWGSGRAGDTQY
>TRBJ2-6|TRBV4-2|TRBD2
ASSQVERGRPA
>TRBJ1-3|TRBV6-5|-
ASSYSSRVSGNTIY
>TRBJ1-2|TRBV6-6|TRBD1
ASRRGQGAVGYT
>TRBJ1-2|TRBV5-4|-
ASSPRGQNYGYT
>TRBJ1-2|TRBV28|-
ASRGFHGYT
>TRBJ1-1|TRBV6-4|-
ASSATGGLNTEAF
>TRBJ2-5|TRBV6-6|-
AGRVSPHQETQY
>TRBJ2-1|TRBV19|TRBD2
ASSIGGSGKGNEQF
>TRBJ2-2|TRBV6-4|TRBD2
ASSPGLASGELF
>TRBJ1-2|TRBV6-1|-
ASSERDNYGYT
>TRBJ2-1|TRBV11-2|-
ASSVGLRDEQF
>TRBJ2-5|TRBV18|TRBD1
ASSPRTGQETQY
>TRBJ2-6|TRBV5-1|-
ASSLGQHYSGANVLT
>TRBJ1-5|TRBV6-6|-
ASKGGNYQPQH
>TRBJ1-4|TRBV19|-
ASSIGEYSDEKLF
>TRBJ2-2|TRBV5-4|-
ASSLKRAGTGELF